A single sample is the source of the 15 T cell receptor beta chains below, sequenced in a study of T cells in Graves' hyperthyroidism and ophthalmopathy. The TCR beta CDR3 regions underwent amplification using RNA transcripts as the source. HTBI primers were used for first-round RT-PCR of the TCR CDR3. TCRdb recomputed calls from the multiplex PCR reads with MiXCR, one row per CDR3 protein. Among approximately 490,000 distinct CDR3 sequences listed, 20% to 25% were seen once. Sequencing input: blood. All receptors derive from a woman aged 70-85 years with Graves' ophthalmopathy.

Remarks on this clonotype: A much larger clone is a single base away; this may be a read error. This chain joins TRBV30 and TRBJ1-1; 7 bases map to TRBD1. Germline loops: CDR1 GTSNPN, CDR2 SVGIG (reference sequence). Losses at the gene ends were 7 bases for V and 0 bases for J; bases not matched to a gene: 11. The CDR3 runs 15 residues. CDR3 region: CASRGRGVLNTEAFF. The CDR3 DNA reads TGTGCCTCCCGGGGCAGGGGGGTACTGAACACTGAAGCTTTCTTT.

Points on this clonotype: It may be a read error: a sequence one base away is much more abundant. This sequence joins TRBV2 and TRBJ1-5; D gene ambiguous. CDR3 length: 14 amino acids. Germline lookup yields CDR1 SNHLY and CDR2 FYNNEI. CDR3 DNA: TGTGCCAGCGGTGAAGTCTTAGAGAATCAGCCCCAGCATTTT. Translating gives CASGEVLENQPQHF.

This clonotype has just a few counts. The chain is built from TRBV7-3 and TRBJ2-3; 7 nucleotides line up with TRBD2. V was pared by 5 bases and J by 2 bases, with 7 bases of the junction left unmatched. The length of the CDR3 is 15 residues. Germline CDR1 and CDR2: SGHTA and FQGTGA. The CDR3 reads CASSLMSGNTDTQYF. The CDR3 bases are TGTGCCAGCAGCCTTATGAGCGGGAACACAGATACGCAGTATTTT.

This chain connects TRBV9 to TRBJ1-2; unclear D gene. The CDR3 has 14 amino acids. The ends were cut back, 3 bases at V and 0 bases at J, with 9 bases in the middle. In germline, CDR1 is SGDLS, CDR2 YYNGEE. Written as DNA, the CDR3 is TGTGCCAGCAGCGACGACATAGCTAACTATGGCTACACCTTC. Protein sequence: CASSDDIANYGYTF.

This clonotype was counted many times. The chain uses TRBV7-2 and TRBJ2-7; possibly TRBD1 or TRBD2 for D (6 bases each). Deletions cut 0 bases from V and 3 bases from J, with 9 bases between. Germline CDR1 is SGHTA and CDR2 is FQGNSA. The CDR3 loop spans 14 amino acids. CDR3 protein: CASSLAGGHYEQYF. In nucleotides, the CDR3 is TGTGCCAGCAGCTTAGCCGGGGGACACTACGAGCAGTACTTC.

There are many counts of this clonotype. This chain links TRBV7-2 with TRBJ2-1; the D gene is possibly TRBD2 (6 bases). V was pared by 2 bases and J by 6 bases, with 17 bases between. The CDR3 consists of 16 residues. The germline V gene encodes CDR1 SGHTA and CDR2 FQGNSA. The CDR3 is CASSLKSYRRANEQFF. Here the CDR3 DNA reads TGTGCCAGCAGCTTAAAATCATATCGGAGGGCCAATGAGCAGTTCTTC.

CDR3 loop: CASSLNGGGGLETQYF. The CDR3 DNA follows: TGTGCCAGCAGCTTAAATGGCGGCGGGGGGCTGGAGACCCAGTACTTC. The chain recombines TRBV7-3 with TRBJ2-5; 8 nucleotides align to TRBD2. V was pared by 1 base and J by 5 bases, with 9 bases of the junction left unmatched. CDR3 length: 16 amino acids. The germline gives CDR1 SGHTA, CDR2 FQGTGA.

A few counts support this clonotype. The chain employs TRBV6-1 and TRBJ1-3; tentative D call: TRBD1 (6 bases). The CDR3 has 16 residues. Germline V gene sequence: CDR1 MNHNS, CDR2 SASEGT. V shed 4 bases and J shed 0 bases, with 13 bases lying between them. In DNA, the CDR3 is TGTGCCAGCAGTGTCTCAACAGGGTCCTCTGGAAACACCATATATTTT. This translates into CASSVSTGSSGNTIYF.

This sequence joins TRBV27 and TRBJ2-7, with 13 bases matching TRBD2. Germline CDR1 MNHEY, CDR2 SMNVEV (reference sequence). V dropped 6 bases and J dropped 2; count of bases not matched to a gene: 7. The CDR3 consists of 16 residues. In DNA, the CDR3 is TGTGCCAGCAGCGCCCTCGGACTAGCGGGGGCCTACGAGCAGTACTTC. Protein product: CASSALGLAGAYEQYF.

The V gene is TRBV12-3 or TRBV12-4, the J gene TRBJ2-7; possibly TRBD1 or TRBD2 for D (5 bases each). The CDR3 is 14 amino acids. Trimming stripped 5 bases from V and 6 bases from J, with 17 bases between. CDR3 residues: CASSTGTGRAEQYF. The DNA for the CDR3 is TGTGCCAGCAGTACCGGGACGGGGAGAGCCGAGCAGTACTTC.

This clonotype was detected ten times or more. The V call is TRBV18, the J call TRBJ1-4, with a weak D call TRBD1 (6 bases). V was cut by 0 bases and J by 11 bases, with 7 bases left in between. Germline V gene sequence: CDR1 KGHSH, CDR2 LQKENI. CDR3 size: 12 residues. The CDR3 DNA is TGTGCCAGCTCACCACCAGGGGGGAAACTGTTTTTT. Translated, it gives CASSPPGGKLFF.

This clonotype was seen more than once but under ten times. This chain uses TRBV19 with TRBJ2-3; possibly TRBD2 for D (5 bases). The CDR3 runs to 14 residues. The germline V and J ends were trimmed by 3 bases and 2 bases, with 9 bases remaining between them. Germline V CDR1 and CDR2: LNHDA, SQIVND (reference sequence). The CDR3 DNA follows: TGTGCCAGTAGTATGTGGGGAGACACAGATACGCAGTATTTT. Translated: CASSMWGDTDTQYF.

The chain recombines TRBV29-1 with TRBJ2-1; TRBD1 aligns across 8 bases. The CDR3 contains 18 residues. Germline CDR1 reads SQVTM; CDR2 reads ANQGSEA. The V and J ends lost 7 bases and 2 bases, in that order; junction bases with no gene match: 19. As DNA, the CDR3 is TGCAGCGGAGAGGGAAACAGAGACAGGGGTAGGACCTACAATGAGCAGTTCTTC. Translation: CSGEGNRDRGRTYNEQFF.

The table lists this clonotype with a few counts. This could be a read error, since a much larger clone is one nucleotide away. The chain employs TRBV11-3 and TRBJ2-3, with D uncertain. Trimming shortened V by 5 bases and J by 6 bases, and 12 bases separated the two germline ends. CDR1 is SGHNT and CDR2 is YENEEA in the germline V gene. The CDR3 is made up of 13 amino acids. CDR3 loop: CASSPVQADTQYF. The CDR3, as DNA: TGTGCCAGCAGCCCAGTACAAGCGGATACGCAGTATTTT.

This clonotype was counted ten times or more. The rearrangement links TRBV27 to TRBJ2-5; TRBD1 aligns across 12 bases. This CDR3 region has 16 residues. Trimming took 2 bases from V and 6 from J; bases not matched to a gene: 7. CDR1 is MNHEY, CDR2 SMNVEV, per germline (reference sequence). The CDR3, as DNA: TGTGCCAGCAGTTTAGTCGGGACAGGGGGCGCGAAGACCCAGTACTTC. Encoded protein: CASSLVGTGGAKTQYF.